Sequencing of this T cell receptor (beta chain) was carried out in a study of T cell repertoires in cytomegalovirus infection. Looking at the study overall: Both CMV infection and a matching HLA type were indicated by public TCR beta signatures. Findings of the study overall: Summed frequency of public TCR beta families distinguished CMV carriers with the relevant HLA.

Regarding this clonotype: Its antigen remains unknown.

Each CDR3 protein gets one entry after TCRdb re-called the reads with MiXCR. Here the sample spans 170,000 or so distinct CDR3 sequences, about a sixth being singletons. CDR3 length: 14 residues. Germline V gives CDR1 LNHDA, CDR2 SQIVND (reference sequence). J gave up 1 base and V 4 bases, and 2 bases lay outside the gene matches. This sequence was found in a human donor in good health (CMV status not recorded). Some clones in this sample may be carry-over from other donors' samples. The chain is built from TRBV19 and TRBJ1-1; TRBD1 agrees at 8 bases. Sequencing was done on a sample of CD8+ T cells from PBMCs. Here the CDR3 reads CASSRGQANTEAFF. CDR3 bases: TGTGCCAGTAGTAGGGGACAGGCGAACACTGAAGCTTTCTTT. The entire variable domain, with the rest obtained from reference TRBV19 and TRBJ1-1, is as follows: DGGITQSPKYLFRKEGQNVTLSCEQNLNHDAMYWYRQDPGQGLRLIYYSQIVNDFQKGDIAEGYSVSREKKESFPLTVTSAQKNPTAFYLCASSRGQANTEAFFGQGTRLTVV.